The source of this T cell receptor beta chain is a study of patients and donors after allogeneic stem cell transplantation. TCRdb reprocessed the RT-PCR reads via MiXCR and lists one record per CDR3 protein. The sample has 150,000 to 200,000 distinct CDR3 sequences, approximately 41% seen once. Germline-derived CDR1 and CDR2 are LGHDT and YNNKEL (reference sequence). The CDR3 has 15 residues. Trimming left V 4 bases short and J 4 bases short, with 16 bases between. The TCR sequence derives from a human donor who was either an allogeneic HSCT recipient or a stem cell or donor lymphocyte infusion donor (not recorded which). It is not recorded whose cells these are; they may come from a transplant donor. The chain uses TRBV3-1 and TRBJ1-1; D is uncertain. The sequenced material came from blood, either unsorted or a sorted T cell fraction (not recorded which). The CDR3 region is CASSLGLVPGTEAFF. DNA of the CDR3: TGTGCCAGCAGCCTCGGCCTGGTGCCAGGCACTGAAGCTTTCTTT.